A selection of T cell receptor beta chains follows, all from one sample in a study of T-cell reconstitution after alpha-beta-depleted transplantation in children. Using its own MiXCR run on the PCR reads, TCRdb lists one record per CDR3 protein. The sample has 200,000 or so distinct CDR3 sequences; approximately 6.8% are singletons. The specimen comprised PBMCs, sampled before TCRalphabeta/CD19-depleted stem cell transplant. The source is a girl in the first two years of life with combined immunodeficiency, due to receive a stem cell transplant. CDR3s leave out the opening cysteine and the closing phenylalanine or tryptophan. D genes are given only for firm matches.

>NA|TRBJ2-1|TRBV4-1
ASSSRGSDMGPYNEQF
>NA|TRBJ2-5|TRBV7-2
ASSLAGLQETQY
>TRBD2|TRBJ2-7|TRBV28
ASSLDGRKY
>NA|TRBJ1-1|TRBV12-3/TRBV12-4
ASTQGWGTEAF
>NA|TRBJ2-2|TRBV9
ASSSNPGLANTGELF
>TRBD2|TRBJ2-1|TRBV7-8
ASSPGGGEQF
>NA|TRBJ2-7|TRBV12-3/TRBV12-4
ASSPTLGQQY
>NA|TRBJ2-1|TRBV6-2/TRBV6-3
ASSPSTTHGGPYNEQF
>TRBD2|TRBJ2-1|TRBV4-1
ASSQDQLAGTAAF
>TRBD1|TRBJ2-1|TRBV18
ASSPRPGQGPYNEQF